The rows below give T cell receptor beta chains drawn from one sample of a study of blood T cell repertoires in COVID-19. Assay: immunoSEQ multiplex PCR; the TCRdb copy retains only in-frame clones and omits some. The sample contains about 310,000 clones, about 90% of which appear only once. Specimen: peripheral blood. These receptors came from a woman in her twenties or thirties with COVID-19, enrolled during active disease. CDR3s leave out the opening cysteine and the closing phenylalanine or tryptophan.

CDR3: ASSYSTGLYGYT
V: TRBV6-5
J: TRBJ1-2

CDR3: ASSGDRLNTEAF
V: TRBV25-1
J: TRBJ1-1

CDR3: ASSTRDRLYEQY
V: TRBV28
J: TRBJ2-7

CDR3: ASTLGAVSSGANVLT
V: TRBV28
J: TRBJ2-6

CDR3: ASSLSDAGSYNEQF
V: TRBV7-6
J: TRBJ2-1

CDR3: ASSYSPSGIDEQY
V: TRBV6-5
J: TRBJ2-7

CDR3: ATSRDAETQY
V: TRBV15
J: TRBJ2-5

CDR3: ASSQVMAANEKLF
V: TRBV4-1
J: TRBJ1-4

CDR3: ASSQDPLAVNEQF
V: TRBV4-1
J: TRBJ2-1

CDR3: ASSPLGQGETQY
V: TRBV7-7
J: TRBJ2-5

CDR3: ASSNRYTEAF
V: TRBV19
J: TRBJ1-1

CDR3: ASSIIGEQF
V: TRBV19
J: TRBJ2-1

CDR3: ASSKGTLGDEQF
V: TRBV19
J: TRBJ2-1

CDR3: ASSPPGQGWAGEF
V: TRBV11-2
J: TRBJ2-1

CDR3: ASSFFGTGAPPLH
V: TRBV27
J: TRBJ1-6

CDR3: ASSLFAGARSNTEAF
V: TRBV27
J: TRBJ1-1

CDR3: ASSFSLAGAYEQY
V: TRBV5-1
J: TRBJ2-7

CDR3: ASSRDSLWEQY
V: TRBV7-2
J: TRBJ2-7

CDR3: SGQVGLASTDTQY
V: TRBV29-1
J: TRBJ2-3

CDR3: ASSLTGANNQPQH
V: TRBV5-1
J: TRBJ1-5

CDR3: ASSQDSSGNTIY
V: TRBV14
J: TRBJ1-3

CDR3: ASSLIQPEGTEAF
V: TRBV7-9
J: TRBJ1-1

CDR3: ASSLLGGRTEAF
V: TRBV27
J: TRBJ1-1

CDR3: ASSTEGDRTEAF
V: TRBV18
J: TRBJ1-1

CDR3: AWSVGQGARDTQY
V: TRBV30
J: TRBJ2-3